Only a few counts were recorded for the clone carrying this T cell receptor (beta chain). This sample was taken from a study of regulatory T cells in long-lasting Graves disease. The CDR3 totals 14 residues. In germline, CDR1 is MGHDK, CDR2 SYGVNS. V lost 4 bases and J lost 1, with 10 bases in between. Combining iRepertoire HTBI primers with Arm-PCR of CDR3 regions, the authors built TCR beta libraries. TCRdb independently ran MiXCR on the multiplex PCR reads; one entry per CDR3 protein. The repertoire includes a few hundred thousand distinct CDR3 sequences, 22% of them detected once, and over 10% sits in the top ten. Time point meaning: persistent/refractory GD, antithyroid drugs over 5 years with positive TRAb. Isolated PBMC RNA provided the starting material for the TCR library.

This chain connects TRBV25-1 to TRBJ1-2; D perhaps matches TRBD1 (5 bases). Sequenced here: peripheral blood mononuclear cells (PBMCs), sampled when the disease was refractory, from a patient treated with antithyroid drugs. The TCR was taken from a female donor with Graves disease. This chain's CDR3 is CASSARDYNYGYTF. The DNA for the CDR3 is TGTGCCAGCAGTGCCCGGGACTATAACTATGGCTACACCTTC.